Described below is a single TCR beta chain sequence and its context. Its antigen is not identified. This sample was taken from a study of T cell responses to AZD1222 COVID-19 vaccine. General study findings and limits: The donor group comprised mostly white British people and more females; the analysis possibly underestimated clonal diversity.

V was cut by 0 bases and J by 0 bases, with 10 bases left in between. The CDR3 totals 16 residues. The germline V gene encodes CDR1 LGHDT and CDR2 YNNKEL (reference sequence). Here immunoSEQ multiplex PCR was the method, and the copy in TCRdb shows in-frame clones only, minus some. The data hold roughly 130,000 clones, with approximately 90% observed a single time. The specimen was peripheral blood, collected on day 0 of AZD1222 vaccination. This chain connects TRBV3-1 (or the pseudogene TRBV3-2) to TRBJ2-3; no clear D gene. The TCR sequence derives from an adult in good health. As DNA, the CDR3 is TGTGCCAGCAGCCAAGACTGGGCAGGCAGCACAGATACGCAGTATTTT. It specifies CASSQDWAGSTDTQYF.